This T cell receptor (beta chain) is from a study of blood T cell repertoires in COVID-19. Background on the study: T cells, B-cell-depleted T cells, or PBMCs supplied cDNA or gDNA.

This clone has a single count. Trimming stripped 5 bases from V and 2 bases from J, with 12 bases between. The CDR3 length is 16 residues. CDR1 and CDR2 from the germline V gene are KGHDR and SFDVKD. Using immunoSEQ multiplex PCR, the repertoire was profiled, and TCRdb retains in-frame clones only, with some absent. In the table there are a few hundred thousand clones, roughly nine tenths of which are singletons. The sequencing input was peripheral blood. The clonotype originates from a woman in her thirties or forties who had recovered from COVID-19. This chain joins TRBV24-1 and TRBJ2-6; no firm D call. The CDR3 DNA follows: TGTGCCACCAGTGGAGGTACCGCCCCTGGGGCCAACGTCCTGACTTTC. Amino acids: CATSGGTAPGANVLTF.